This TCR beta chain was found in a study of CD8+ T cells in alopecia areata (dated by TCRdb to between 2017 and 2018). About the study as a whole: The treated patients, all with moderate-to-severe alopecia areata, were enrolled in an open-label pilot trial of oral tofacitinib given at 5 to 10 mg twice daily. Patients received tofacitinib for 6 to 18 months and were then followed off drug for 6 months to check for delayed response and recurrence. To study T cell clonal expansion in alopecia areata, the researchers applied high-throughput TCRbeta sequencing to both the C3H/HeJ mouse model and human patients. Scalp tissue and sorted CD4+ and CD8+ peripheral blood T cells from patchy and totalis/universalis alopecia areata patients and from healthy controls were covered by human TCRbeta sequencing. Biopsies were taken from tofacitinib-treated patients at baseline and again at 4 and 24 weeks into treatment, and several of those patients also had a later scalp biopsy. Clonality in the scalp was compared among normal scalp (n=4), patchy alopecia areata scalp (n=8), and alopecia totalis/universalis scalp (n=8). RNA was obtained with the PAXgene miRNA kit for fixed scalp, the miRNeasy kit for PBMCs, and the RNeasy kit for mouse skin. TCRbeta CDR3 regions were amplified by immunoSEQ multiplex PCR with 35 Vbeta forward and 13 Jbeta reverse primers.

What the research found in general, with its limitations: Scalp TCR repertoire analysis is complicated because resident alphabeta T cells in normal human skin are also sequenced, whereas mouse skin is dominated by gammadelta T cells. Higher clonality and more expanded CD8+ clones were observed in lesional scalp than in normal scalp, particularly in alopecia totalis/universalis, a finding suggestive of antigenic drive. Shared TCR sequences between patients were less evident than in mice, which may be partly attributable to HLA diversity in the patient population.

The method was the immunoSEQ multiplex PCR assay. RNA was extracted from all samples and reverse transcribed into cDNA as template for TCR sequencing. First-strand cDNA was synthesized with SuperScript III using a 2:1 mix of oligo-dT and random hexamers. A synthetic immune receptor repertoire was used to measure amplification bias, and any remaining bias was corrected computationally. For the original study's pipeline: After raw reads were preprocessed to remove errors, the CDR3 was defined following IMGT conventions as running from the conserved cysteine to phenylalanine. Clonality was computed as 1 minus the Shannon entropy, with the entropy normalized by log2 of the number of productive unique TCRs. Whether scalp clones were CD4 or CD8 was inferred by matching scalp TCRbeta sequences against CD4 and CD8 repertoires sorted from blood. TCRdb took over this immuneACCESS table, retaining in-frame rearrangements with V and J assigned. Such tables are incomplete; in checked studies, under half of the missing clones stem from an unresolved V gene, and the remainder is unexplained. V and J calls and clone size are those listed in that table; D and trimming were worked out from the DNA. Here the sample has 110,000 or so clones; less than 45% occur a single time. Of the sample, over 3% falls within the top ten clones.

CDR1 SQVTM and CDR2 ANQGSEA are derived from the germline V gene. The CDR3 runs 12 amino acids, cysteine and phenylalanine included. The kept DNA is CDR3 alone, 36 bases in frame from the first base. At the junction V is shortened by 7 bases and J by 2 bases, with 11 bases in between. Lesional scalp punch biopsies and peripheral blood were collected from alopecia areata patients. After PBMCs were isolated by density centrifugation and stained for CD3, CD4 and CD8, a FACSAria was used to sort CD4+ and CD8+ T cells. This clone was observed a handful of times. Its antigen has not been determined. No per-base quality is available; no much larger clone lies one base away.

The origin of this receptor is a human donor with alopecia areata. The material sequenced was CD4+ T cells sorted from blood. The V and J genes are TRBV29-1 and TRBJ2-5, with the D gene call left open. The nucleotide sequence reads as follows: TGCAGCGGGGGTGGGAATCAAGAGACCCAGTACTTC. Translated, this is CSGGGNQETQYF.